This T cell receptor (beta chain) is from a study of shared clonotypes between healthy human individuals. Profiling relied on immunoSEQ multiplex PCR, and the TCRdb table lists in-frame clones only, not all of them. The table records 2.5 million or so clones, around nine tenths of them present only once. V shed 4 bases and J shed 2 bases, with 5 bases lying between them. The CDR3 is 12 amino acids. The germline V gene encodes CDR1 MNHNS and CDR2 SASEGT. Material: naive CD4+ T cells sorted from blood. Subset specified: CD45RA+ positively selected. The clonotype originates from a man between 18 and 29 years old in good health. The chain joins TRBV6-1 to TRBJ2-5, with no clear D. The CDR3 here is CASSGLQETQYF. The CDR3 nucleotides are TGTGCCAGCAGTGGCCTACAAGAGACCCAGTACTTC.